This TCR beta chain came from a study of shared clonotypes between healthy human individuals. In the case of this clone: What it recognizes is unknown.

Germline-derived CDR1 and CDR2 are SGHNT and YYREEE (reference sequence). The J segment lost 7 bases and the V segment lost 0 bases, leaving 6 bases of the junction unmatched. CDR3 size: 15 residues. Data came from immunoSEQ multiplex PCR; TCRdb stores just in-frame clones and leaves some out. The sample contains some 2 million clones, roughly 95% of which appear only once. General study findings and limits: As a rule, naive subsets had a larger estimated richness than memory subsets.

The chain combines TRBV5-4 with TRBJ2-7; 11 bases fit TRBD1. Material for sequencing was naive CD4+ T cells sorted from blood. The subset denotes: CD45RA+ positively selected. The origin of this receptor is a man aged 18 to 29 in good health. The CDR3 DNA reads as TGTGCCAGCAGCTTGGATGGACAGGGGGCGCGTGAGCAGTACTTC. Translating it yields CASSLDGQGAREQYF.